The source of this TCR beta chain is a study of shared clonotypes between healthy human individuals. V dropped 6 bases and J dropped 9; count of bases not matched to a gene: 7. Germline values: CDR1 MNHEY, CDR2 SVGAGI. The CDR3 consists of 12 residues. Both subsets, CD45RA+ naive and CD45RA-negative memory, were split from the CD4+ cells. Replicate PCRs run on sorted subsets employed 150 to 250 ng DNA, tens of thousands of T cell genomes. Measured with immunoSEQ multiplex PCR; TCRdb has only the in-frame clones, and not every one. Of about a million clones listed, approximately 80% are singletons. This clone occurred many times.

Material for sequencing was memory CD4+ T cells sorted from blood. The subset was: CD45RA-negative fraction. The TCR was taken from a man younger than 35 in good health. This chain connects TRBV6-5 to TRBJ2-7; 8 nucleotides agree with TRBD2. CDR3: CASSSRTSPQYF. The CDR3 nucleotides are TGTGCCAGCAGCTCCAGGACTAGCCCGCAGTACTTC.